Sequencing of this TCR beta chain was carried out in a study of patients and donors after allogeneic stem cell transplantation. One entry per CDR3 protein, called by TCRdb with MiXCR from the RT-PCR reads. The profile shows roughly 960,000 distinct CDR3 sequences, 15% to 20% of them singletons. This CDR3 has 16 residues. V dropped 5 bases and J dropped 3; count of bases not matched to a gene: 12. Germline V gene lookup returns CDR1 MNHNS and CDR2 SASEGT. This clonotype was observed a handful of times. The chain joins TRBV6-1 to TRBJ2-5; 7 bases align to TRBD2. The sequencing sample was made of blood, either unsorted or a sorted T cell fraction (not recorded which). This sequence originates from a human donor who was either an allogeneic HSCT recipient or a stem cell or donor lymphocyte infusion donor (not recorded which). It is not recorded whose cells these are; they may come from a transplant donor. CDR3 coding DNA: TGTGCCAGCAGTCCCCGGGGAGCGGGGAGGAAAGAGACCCAGTACTTC. Its protein is CASSPRGAGRKETQYF.